A selection of T cell receptor beta chains follows, all from one sample in a study of shared clonotypes between healthy human individuals. Produced via immunoSEQ multiplex PCR; TCRdb's table is partial and in-frame only. The sample includes roughly 1 million clones, 78% seen only once; the top ten take more than 0.5%. The specimen was memory CD4+ T cells from PBMCs. Source of these receptors: a man between 18 and 35 years old in good health. Some clones in this sample may be carry-over from other donors' samples. Both conserved end residues are part of each CDR3. A D gene is named only where the DNA matches it firmly. The size of a clone is reported for some rows only, either as once, few or many, or as a class for expanded clones.

TRBJ2-7,TRBD1,few,TRBV18,TGTGCCAGCTCAGCGACAGGGAGCTTTGACGAGCAGTACTTC,CASSATGSFDEQYF
TRBJ1-2,TRBD1,NA,TRBV6-5,TGTGCCAGCAGTTACGGCAGGGGGCGAGGGAACTATGGCTACACCTTC,CASSYGRGRGNYGYTF
TRBJ2-3,NA,NA,TRBV5-1,TGCGCCAGCAGCTTGTTGGGGAGCACAGATACGCAGTATTTT,CASSLLGSTDTQYF
TRBJ1-3,NA,NA,TRBV10-3,TGTGCCATCAGTGAGAACGGGACTCCTGGAAACACCATATATTTT,CAISENGTPGNTIYF
TRBJ2-7,TRBD2,NA,TRBV7-8,TGTGCCAGCATCCCCAGGGTAGCGGGATCCTACGAGCAGTACTTC,CASIPRVAGSYEQYF
TRBJ1-1,NA,NA,TRBV18,TGTGCCAGCTCACCCCAGGTGGACACTGAAGCTTTCTTT,CASSPQVDTEAFF
TRBJ2-3,TRBD1,NA,TRBV29-1,TGCAGCGTGATGGGATTGCGGACAGGGGGCAGGACAGATACGCAGTATTTT,CSVMGLRTGGRTDTQYF
TRBJ1-2,NA,NA,TRBV28,TGTGCCAGCAGTTTCTTCCTCTCGGGGGGTAATGGCTACACCTTC,CASSFFLSGGNGYTF
TRBJ1-1,TRBD1,NA,TRBV4-1,TGCGCCAGCAGCCAAGAGGTGAGGGGACAGGAAGCTTTCTTT,CASSQEVRGQEAFF
TRBJ2-2,NA,few,TRBV5-1,TGCGCCAGCAGCTTGGTAAGTGCGGGGCAGGGTACCGGGGAGCTGTTTTTT,CASSLVSAGQGTGELFF
TRBJ1-6,NA,NA,TRBV11-2,TGTGCCAGCAGCTTGAGTGGGTATGGTTCACCCCTCCACTTT,CASSLSGYGSPLHF
TRBJ1-5,NA,NA,TRBV18,TGTGCCAGCTCATCAAAGGCAGGGGTTTTGGCCAATCAGCCCCAGCATTTT,CASSSKAGVLANQPQHF
TRBJ2-5,NA,NA,TRBV28,TGTGCCAGCAGTTTATCGGGCAGGGGACAAGAGACCCAGTACTTC,CASSLSGRGQETQYF
TRBJ2-2,NA,few,TRBV5-4,TGTGCCAGCAGCTTGGAGGGCTTCCAAGGTGCGGGGGAGCTGTTTTTT,CASSLEGFQGAGELFF
TRBJ1-6,NA,NA,TRBV6-5,TGTGCCAGCAGTTACGTTATGGGGAGAGGTTCACCCCTCCACTTT,CASSYVMGRGSPLHF
TRBJ2-3,TRBD2,NA,TRBV11-3,TGTGCCAGCAGCAGCAGACTAGCGGGATACGCTGATACGCAGTATTTT,CASSSRLAGYADTQYF
TRBJ2-7,NA,NA,TRBV19,TGTGCCAGTAGTAAGGACGGCACCTACGAGCAGTACTTC,CASSKDGTYEQYF
TRBJ2-4,NA,NA,TRBV10-1,TGCGCCAGCAGTCCTGGGACCCCGGGAGACATTCAGTACTTC,CASSPGTPGDIQYF
TRBJ1-4,TRBD1,NA,TRBV6-5,TGTGCCAGCAGTTTAAGGACAGGGACTGAAAAACTGTTTTTT,CASSLRTGTEKLFF
TRBJ2-7,TRBD2,NA,TRBV7-3,TGTGCCAGCAGCTTGGGCGGGAGTAGGTACGAGCAGTACTTC,CASSLGGSRYEQYF
TRBJ2-7,TRBD2,NA,TRBV19,TGTGCCAGTAGTATAGCTGGGACTAGCGGAACCTACGAGCAGTACTTC,CASSIAGTSGTYEQYF
TRBJ1-3,NA,NA,TRBV21-1,TGTGCCAGCAGCCAGAACTCTGGAAACACCATATATTTT,CASSQNSGNTIYF
TRBJ2-7,TRBD2,NA,TRBV6-1,TGTGCCAGCAGTACCGGGACTAGCGAGCAGCAGTACTTC,CASSTGTSEQQYF
TRBJ2-2,NA,NA,TRBV12-5,TGTGCTAGTGGTTTGGACCTGGGGACCGGGGAGCTGTTTTTT,CASGLDLGTGELFF
TRBJ1-2,TRBD1,NA,TRBV5-4,TGTGCCAGCAGCCTCAAGACAGGGAACTATGGCTACACCTTC,CASSLKTGNYGYTF
TRBJ2-7,NA,NA,TRBV4-3,TGCGCCAGCAGCCAAGGCCCACCTAGCTATTACGAGCAGTACTTC,CASSQGPPSYYEQYF
TRBJ2-1,TRBD2,once,TRBV5-1,TGCGCCAGCAGCTCGGAGACTAGCGCGCTCGAGCAGTTCTTC,CASSSETSALEQFF
TRBJ2-5,NA,few,TRBV28,TGTGCCAGCAGTTTTGTGGGGCAGGGAGAGACCCAGTACTTC,CASSFVGQGETQYF
TRBJ2-2,TRBD2,NA,TRBV7-3,TGTGCCAGCAGCTTAATTAGCGGGAGTGGGTCCGGGGAGCTGTTTTTT,CASSLISGSGSGELFF
TRBJ1-1,TRBD1,NA,TRBV28,TGTGCCAGCAGTTCAACGGGGACAGGGTTCTTTGAAGCTTTCTTT,CASSSTGTGFFEAFF
TRBJ2-6,NA,NA,TRBV5-1,TGCGCCAGCAGATGGACAGTCTCTGGGGCCAACGTCCTGACTTTC,CASRWTVSGANVLTF
TRBJ1-4,NA,NA,TRBV6-6,TGTGCCAGCAGTTACTGGGATACTAATGAAAAACTGTTTTTT,CASSYWDTNEKLFF
TRBJ1-4,TRBD1,few,TRBV29-1,TGCAGCGTTGACCCCTACCGGACAGGGTGCCTGGAAAAACTGTTTTTT,CSVDPYRTGCLEKLFF
TRBJ1-4,NA,NA,TRBV7-8,TGTGCCAGCAGACCTCGGGGGGGGGCTAATGAAAAACTGTTTTTT,CASRPRGGANEKLFF
TRBJ1-2,TRBD1,many,TRBV6-1,TGTGCCAGCAGTGCCGACAGGGGGAATGGCTACACCTTC,CASSADRGNGYTF
TRBJ2-3,NA,NA,TRBV9,TGTGCCAGCAGCGTGAGCTTTACAGATACGCAGTATTTT,CASSVSFTDTQYF